This T cell receptor beta chain was identified during a study of blood T cell repertoires in COVID-19 (dated by TCRdb to about 2020). Study-level background: Samples from collaborators originated in the United States, Italy and Spain and spanned both the acute and convalescent phases of COVID-19. The material from the prospective study consisted of cDNA or gDNA derived from T cells, B-cell-depleted T cells, or PBMCs. Subjects who had been exposed to COVID-19, were actively infected with it, or had recovered from it provided the deeply sampled blood TCRbeta repertoires that made up the dataset. The repertoires were released in a freely available public database intended as a resource for research on the immune response to SARS-CoV-2. Samples were obtained from the ongoing ImmuneRACE study (first 160 participants) and from 1,000 to 1,500 subjects provided by 6 global collaborators. The sample metadata nearly always contained a de-identified subject ID, COVID-19 status, age in years and sex. Where available, HLA class I and class II types were taken from metadata supplied by the sample provider and were not determined by assay-based typing.

About this clone: Its specific antigen is unknown. No base quality information exists; no much larger clone differs at one position.

Compared with germline, V lacks 6 bases and J lacks 4 bases; bases without a gene match: 5. Inclusive of the bounding cysteine and phenylalanine, the CDR3 is 14 residues long. This entry keeps only the CDR3 DNA: 42 bases, framed from base 1. For CDR1 and CDR2, the germline V gene lists MDHEN and SYDVKM. Each collaborating institution followed its own protocols to collect whole blood in K2EDTA tubes. Collaborator samples were shipped for TCRbeta analysis as frozen whole blood, isolated PBMCs, or DNA extracted from either sample type. The investigation overall reported the following: Clinical and demographic metadata were provided uncurated, with the amount varying by source and participant.

TCRbeta CDR3 regions were amplified from genomic DNA using the immunoSEQ Assay, a bias-controlled multiplex PCR. On the study's bioinformatics: Within the assay, amplification of reference gene primers was used to estimate how many nucleated cells each sample contained. To quantify the absolute abundance of each unique TCRbeta CDR3 rearrangement, sequence reads were collapsed and filtered. Productive Simpson clonality was computed per sample as the square root of Simpson's diversity index over productive rearrangements. This is the immuneACCESS table as TCRdb keeps it, with only in-frame sequences that have V and J called. A part of the clones is gone; compared with another copy, unresolved V genes explain less than half, and the rest is unexplained. The DNA was the basis for D and trimming; V, J and clone size are from that table. The sample profile shows fewer than 250,000 clones; about 83% of them were found once. 7.4% of the sample is taken by the ten largest.

Recombination linked TRBV28 to TRBJ1-5, with 8 central nucleotides matching TRBD1. This sequence was found in a woman aged 45-60 years with acute or convalescent COVID-19. Sequencing was carried out using peripheral blood. For the CDR3, the sequence is CASRWTGRNQPQHF. The DNA sequence is given as TGTGCCAGCAGGTGGACAGGGCGTAATCAGCCCCAGCATTTT. The reference TRBV28 and TRBJ1-5 proteins fill in what lies around the CDR3, so the full variable domain reads DVKVTQSSRYLVKRTGEKVFLECVQDMDHENMFWYRQDPGLGLRLIYFSYDVKMKEKGDIPEGYSVSREKKERFSLILESASTNQTSMYLCASRWTGRNQPQHFGDGTRLSIL.